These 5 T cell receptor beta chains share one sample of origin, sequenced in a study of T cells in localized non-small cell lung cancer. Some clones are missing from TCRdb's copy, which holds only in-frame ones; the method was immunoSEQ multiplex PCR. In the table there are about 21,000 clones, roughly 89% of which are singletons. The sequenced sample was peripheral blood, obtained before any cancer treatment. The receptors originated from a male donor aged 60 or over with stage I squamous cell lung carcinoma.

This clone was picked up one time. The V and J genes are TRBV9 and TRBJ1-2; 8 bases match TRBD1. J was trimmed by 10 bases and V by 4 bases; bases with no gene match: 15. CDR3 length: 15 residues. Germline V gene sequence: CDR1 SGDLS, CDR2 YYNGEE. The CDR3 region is CASSSGQVLTMIYTF. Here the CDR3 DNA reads TGTGCCAGCAGCTCGGGACAGGTACTAACTATGATCTACACCTTC.

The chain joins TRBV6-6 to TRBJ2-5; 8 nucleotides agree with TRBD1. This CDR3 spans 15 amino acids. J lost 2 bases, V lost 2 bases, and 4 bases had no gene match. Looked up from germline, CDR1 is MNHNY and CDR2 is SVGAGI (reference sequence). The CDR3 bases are TGTGCCAGCAGTTACGACAGGGGCCTACAAGAGACCCAGTACTTC. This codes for CASSYDRGLQETQYF.

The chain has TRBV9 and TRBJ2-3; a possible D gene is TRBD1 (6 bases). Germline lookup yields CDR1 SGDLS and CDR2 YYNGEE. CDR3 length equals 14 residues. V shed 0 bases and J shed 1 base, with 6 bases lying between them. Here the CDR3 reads CASSVGQGTDTQYF. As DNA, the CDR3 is TGTGCCAGCAGCGTAGGACAGGGCACAGATACGCAGTATTTT.

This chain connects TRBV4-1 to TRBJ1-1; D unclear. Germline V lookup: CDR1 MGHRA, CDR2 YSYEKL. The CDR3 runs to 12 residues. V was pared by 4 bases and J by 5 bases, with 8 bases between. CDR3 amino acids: CASSRLGTEAFF. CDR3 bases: TGCGCCAGCAGCCGTCTGGGTACTGAAGCTTTCTTT.

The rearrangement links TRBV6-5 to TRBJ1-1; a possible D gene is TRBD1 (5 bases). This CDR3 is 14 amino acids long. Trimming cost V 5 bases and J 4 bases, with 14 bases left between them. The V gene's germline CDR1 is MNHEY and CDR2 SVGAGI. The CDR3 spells CASSRPAGTTEAFF. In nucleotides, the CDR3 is TGTGCCAGCAGTCGTCCTGCAGGGACCACTGAAGCTTTCTTT.